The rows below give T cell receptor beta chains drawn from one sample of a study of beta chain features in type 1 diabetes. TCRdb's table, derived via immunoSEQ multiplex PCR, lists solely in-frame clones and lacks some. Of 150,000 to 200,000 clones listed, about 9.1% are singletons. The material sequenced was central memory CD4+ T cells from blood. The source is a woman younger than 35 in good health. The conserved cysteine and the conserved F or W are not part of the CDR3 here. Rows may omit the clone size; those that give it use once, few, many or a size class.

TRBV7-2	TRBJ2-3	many	ASSSGGATRTDTQY
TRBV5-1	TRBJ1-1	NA	ASSSQTVGTEAF
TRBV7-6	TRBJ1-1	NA	ASSPTVQMNTEAF
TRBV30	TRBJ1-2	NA	AWNRQRGHYGYT
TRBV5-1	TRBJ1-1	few	ASSPREGQNTEAF
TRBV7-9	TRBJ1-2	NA	ASSFGGQGYYGYT
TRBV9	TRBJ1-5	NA	ASSLYSNQPQH
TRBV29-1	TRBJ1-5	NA	SVRDSSNQPQH
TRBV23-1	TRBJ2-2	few	ASSQVGLAGGRDTGELF
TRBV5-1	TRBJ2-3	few	ASYRGGSGTDTQY
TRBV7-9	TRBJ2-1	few	ASSGNLISGDNEQF
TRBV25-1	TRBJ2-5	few	ASSTLTSGRGETQY
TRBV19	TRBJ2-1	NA	ASSKLGDRGVNEQF
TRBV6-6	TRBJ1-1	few	ASTYGSRGNTEAF
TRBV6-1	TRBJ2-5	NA	ASSLDQETQY
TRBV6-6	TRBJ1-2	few	ASSSLPGRDGYT
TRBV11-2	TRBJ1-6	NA	ASSSATGSPLH
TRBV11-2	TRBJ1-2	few	ASSPYRDQGYT
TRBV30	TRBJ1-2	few	AWSRRQSILYGYT
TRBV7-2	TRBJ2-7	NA	ASSLLHSSYEQY